This section outlines one T cell receptor (beta chain) sequence together with its context. The antigen it recognizes is unknown. Qualities for individual bases were not recorded, and no much larger clone is one base off. The data stem from a study of response to subunit inactivated influenza vaccine (dated by TCRdb to the late 2010s). Notes on the research overall: To follow how T cells responded to a trivalent subunit inactivated influenza vaccine, the researchers relied on deep quantitative profiling of the T cell receptor repertoire.

Paper-wide results and their limitations: According to the authors, only a limited number of new T cells may be recruited by each seasonal influenza vaccination.

Inclusive of the bounding cysteine and phenylalanine, the CDR3 is 15 residues long. Solely the CDR3 DNA is kept, with 45 bases framed from the first base. V was cut back by 0 bases and J by 1 base, leaving a gap of 10 bases between them. CDR1 SQVTM and CDR2 ANQGSEA were looked up in the germline V gene. The library relied on RT-PCR. Instrument used: Illumina HiSeq 2500. TCRdb itself trimmed the public reads at Q25 with fastp, ran MiXCR and retained productive beta chains. Duplicate CDR3 protein sequences are folded into a single record with the most common DNA and genes. In all, the sample holds approximately 310,000 distinct CDR3 sequences, and 20% to 25% of those were seen once. Roughly 10% of the sample goes to the ten largest clones.

The sequence came from a man between 50 and 69 years old who received an inactivated influenza vaccine. Donor details come from another sample of the same person, matched by shared clones. This chain is built from TRBV29-1 and TRBJ2-1; TRBD2 is perhaps the D gene, given 6 matching bases. Sequenced material: PBMCs from blood, taken around 22 months after vaccination. CDR3 sequence: CSVEDRGKSYNEQFF. The DNA is TGCAGCGTTGAAGATCGGGGGAAATCCTACAATGAGCAGTTCTTC.